The sequence of this TCR beta chain was determined in a study of cytomegalovirus exposure and HLA in healthy donors. Study-wide results and limits: Productive rates of about 90% or about 30% were seen for most TCR beta V segments in an earlier analysis. According to reports, the classifier identified cytomegalovirus status with high specificity and sensitivity.

A multiplex PCR was run with 60 Vbeta primers and 13 Jbeta primers. The table came from immunoSEQ multiplex PCR; TCRdb's copy has only in-frame clones and leaves some out. The sample contains nearly 110,000 clones, 80% to 90% of which appear only once. Germline assignment: CDR1 MDHEN and CDR2 SYDVKM. The V end was cut by 6 bases, the J end by 7 bases, with 16 bases between. The CDR3 extends over 14 amino acids. Notes on this clone: What it binds is not known.

This receptor was obtained from a man in his fifties or sixties in good health and CMV-seronegative. The chain links TRBV28 to TRBJ2-1; D possibly corresponds to TRBD1 (6 bases). Material for sequencing was PBMCs. CDR3 amino acids: CASSLSRGRNEQFF. CDR3 coding DNA: TGTGCCAGCAGCTTGAGCAGGGGAAGGAATGAGCAGTTCTTC.